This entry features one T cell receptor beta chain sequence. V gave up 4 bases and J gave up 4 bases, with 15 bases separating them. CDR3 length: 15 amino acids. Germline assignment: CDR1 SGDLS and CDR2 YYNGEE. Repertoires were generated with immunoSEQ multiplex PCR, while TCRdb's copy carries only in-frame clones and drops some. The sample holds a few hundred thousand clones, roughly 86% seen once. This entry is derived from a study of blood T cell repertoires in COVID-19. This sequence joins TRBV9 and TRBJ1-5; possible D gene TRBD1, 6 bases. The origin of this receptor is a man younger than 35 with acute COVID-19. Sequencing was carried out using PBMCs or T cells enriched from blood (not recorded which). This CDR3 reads CASSKTEGGNQPQHF. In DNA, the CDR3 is TGTGCCAGCAGCAAAACGGAAGGGGGAAATCAGCCCCAGCATTTT.